Included here is one T cell receptor (beta chain) sequence, with context. Sequenced by immunoSEQ multiplex PCR; TCRdb stores in-frame clones only, minus some. The profile shows about 180,000 clones, about 81% of them singletons. The data derive from a study of blood T cell repertoires in COVID-19. CDR3 length: 13 amino acids. V is TRBV21-1 and J is TRBJ2-7; the table's D gene call, TRBD1, was not cross checked with the DNA. TRBV21-1 is listed as a pseudogene. This TCR was sampled from a woman older than 75 with COVID-19, enrolled during active disease. Specimen: peripheral blood. CDR3 nucleotide sequence: TGTGCCAGCAGCAAAGAGGGGACCTACGAGCAGTACTTC. Translating gives CASSKEGTYEQYF.